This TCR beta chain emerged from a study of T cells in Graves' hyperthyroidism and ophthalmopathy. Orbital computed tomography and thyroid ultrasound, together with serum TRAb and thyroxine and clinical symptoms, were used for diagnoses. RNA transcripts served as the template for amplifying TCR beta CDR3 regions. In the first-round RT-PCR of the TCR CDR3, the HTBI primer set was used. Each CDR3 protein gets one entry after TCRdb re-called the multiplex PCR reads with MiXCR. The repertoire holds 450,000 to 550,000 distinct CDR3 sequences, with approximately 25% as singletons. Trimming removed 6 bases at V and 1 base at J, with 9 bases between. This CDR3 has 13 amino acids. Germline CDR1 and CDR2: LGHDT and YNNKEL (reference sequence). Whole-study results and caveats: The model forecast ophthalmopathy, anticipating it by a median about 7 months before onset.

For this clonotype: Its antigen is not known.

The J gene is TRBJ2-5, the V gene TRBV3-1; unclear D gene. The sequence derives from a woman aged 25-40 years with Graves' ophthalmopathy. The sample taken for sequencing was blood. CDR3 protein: CASRPVFQETQYF. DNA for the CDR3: TGTGCCAGCAGACCGGTTTTCCAAGAGACCCAGTACTTC.